This T cell receptor beta chain derives from a study of metastatic and nonmetastatic thyroid tumors. As concerns this clone: At one of its ends the junction is not consistent with the germline gene, which may arise from a read error.

The V gene's germline CDR1 is MDHEN and CDR2 SYDVKM. The CDR3 contains 15 residues. Treatment of any kind had been given to no patient before thyroid surgery. TCRdb recomputed clones from the PCR reads via MiXCR. The sample records about 20,000 clones, about 24% being singletons. The gene calls are TRBV28 and TRBJ1-5; D is possibly TRBD1 (6 bases). The sequence was obtained from a female donor with papillary thyroid cancer or a benign thyroid nodule (not recorded which). Some clones in this sample may be carry-over from other donors' samples. Material for sequencing was tumor tissue. The CDR3 spells CASRVGQNSNQPHHF. The CDR3 nucleotides are TGTGCCAGCCGGGTTGGACAGAATAGCAATCAGCCCCATCATTTT.